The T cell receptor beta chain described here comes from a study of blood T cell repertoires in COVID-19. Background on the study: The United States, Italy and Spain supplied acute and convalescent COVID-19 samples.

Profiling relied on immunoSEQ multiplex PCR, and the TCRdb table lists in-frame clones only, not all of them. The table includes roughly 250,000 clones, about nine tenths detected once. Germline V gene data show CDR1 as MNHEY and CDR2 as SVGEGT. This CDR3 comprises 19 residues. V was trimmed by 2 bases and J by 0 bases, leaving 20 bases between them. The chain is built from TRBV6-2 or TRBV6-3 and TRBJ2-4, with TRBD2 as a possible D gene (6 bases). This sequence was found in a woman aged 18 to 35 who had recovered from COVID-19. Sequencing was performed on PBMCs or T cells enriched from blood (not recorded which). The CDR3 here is CASSYPPAGPNLAKNIQYF. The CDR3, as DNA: TGTGCCAGCAGTTACCCCCCGGCGGGGCCTAATCTAGCCAAAAACATTCAGTACTTC.